Below are 4 T cell receptor beta chains sequenced from a single sample in a study of T-cell reconstitution after alpha-beta-depleted transplantation in children. Unique molecular identifiers were incorporated during preparation of the TCRbeta library. TCRdb reanalysed the PCR reads using MiXCR and keeps one entry per CDR3 protein. The sample lists about 440,000 distinct CDR3 sequences; 43% were seen once. Material: PBMCs, obtained before TCRalphabeta/CD19-depleted stem cell transplant. The source is a girl aged 2 to 10 with aplastic anemia, due to receive a stem cell transplant.

This clonotype came up once. This chain joins TRBV7-2 and TRBJ2-6; D ambiguous. The germline CDR1 and CDR2 sequences are SGHTA and FQGNSA. The V and J ends lost 5 bases and 4 bases respectively, with 15 bases between them. The CDR3 consists of 16 residues. The CDR3 spells CASSPAGLEGANVLTF. CDR3 bases: TGTGCCAGCAGCCCGGCTGGGCTGGAAGGGGCCAACGTCCTGACTTTC.

The rearrangement links TRBV2 to TRBJ2-3; TRBD1 agrees at 7 bases. The CDR3 consists of 14 residues. Germline V gene sequence: CDR1 SNHLY, CDR2 FYNNEI. V was pared by 4 bases and J by 6 bases, with 7 bases of the junction left unmatched. The CDR3 here is CASSVMTGPDTQYF. CDR3 DNA sequence: TGTGCCAGCAGTGTAATGACAGGGCCCGATACGCAGTATTTT. The variable domain in full, completed from reference TRBV2 and TRBJ2-3, reads EPEVTQTPSHQVTQMGQEVILRCVPISNHLYFYWYRQILGQKVEFLVSFYNNEISEKSEIFDDQFSVERPDGSNFTLKIRSTKLEDSAMYFCASSVMTGPDTQYFGPGTRLTVL.

The chain combines TRBV24-1 with TRBJ2-5; D unclear. CDR1 KGHDR and CDR2 SFDVKD come from the germline V gene. This CDR3 spans 15 amino acids. V was trimmed by 4 bases and J by 5 bases, leaving 16 bases between them. As DNA, the CDR3 is TGTGCCACCAGTGAACCGGGCCCCGAGGTCGAGACCCAGTACTTC. Translated: CATSEPGPEVETQYF.

The chain couples TRBV20-1 to TRBJ2-1; 9 bases fit TRBD1. The CDR3 length is 16 residues. J lost 4 bases, V lost 0 bases, and 7 bases had no gene match. Germline V CDR1 and CDR2: DFQATT, SNEGSKA (reference sequence). CDR3 in amino acids: CSARDTGTGSYNEQFF. The DNA for the CDR3 is TGCAGTGCTAGAGACACCGGGACAGGGAGTTACAATGAGCAGTTCTTC.